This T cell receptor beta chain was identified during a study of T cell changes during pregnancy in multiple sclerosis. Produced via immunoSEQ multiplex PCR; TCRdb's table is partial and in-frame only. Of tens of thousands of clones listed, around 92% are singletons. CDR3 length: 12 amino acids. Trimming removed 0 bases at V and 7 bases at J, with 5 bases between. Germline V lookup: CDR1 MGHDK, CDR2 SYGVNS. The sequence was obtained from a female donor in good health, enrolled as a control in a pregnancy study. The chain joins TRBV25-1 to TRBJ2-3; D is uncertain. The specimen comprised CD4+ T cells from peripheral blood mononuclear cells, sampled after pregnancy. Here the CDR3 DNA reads TGTGCCAGCAGTGAATATCCCAATACGCAGTATTTT. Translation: CASSEYPNTQYF.